The 4 T cell receptor beta chains in this list originate from one sample, sequenced in a study of blood T cell repertoires in COVID-19. Using immunoSEQ multiplex PCR, the repertoire was profiled, and TCRdb retains in-frame clones only, with some absent. This table has about 99,000 clones, 87% appearing once. The sample taken for sequencing was peripheral blood. These receptors originate from a man aged 45-60 years in a cohort sampled during active COVID-19.

The chain couples TRBV4-1 to TRBJ2-7, with 9 positions matching TRBD1. This CDR3 is built from 16 residues. The V gene's germline CDR1 is MGHRA and CDR2 YSYEKL. V lost 0 bases, J lost 4 bases, and 7 bases stayed unmatched. The CDR3 sequence is CASSQDAGTGYYEQYF. Here the CDR3 DNA reads TGCGCCAGCAGCCAAGATGCGGGGACAGGGTATTACGAGCAGTACTTC.

The rearrangement links TRBV2 to TRBJ2-7; TRBD1 matches at 11 bases. Germline CDR1 reads SNHLY; CDR2 reads FYNNEI. CDR3 length: 15 amino acids. Trimming at V came to 6 bases and at J to 5 bases, leaving 9 bases not matched to a gene. The CDR3 nucleotides read TGTGCCAGCAGCATACTCCGGGACAGGGGGAACGAGCAGTACGTC. Translation: CASSILRDRGNEQYV.

The chain combines TRBV19 with TRBJ2-2; TRBD2 is a possible D gene (5 bases). V lost 3 bases and J lost 7, with 12 bases in between. The CDR3 spans 14 residues. Germline CDR1 is LNHDA and CDR2 is SQIVND (reference sequence). In DNA, the CDR3 is TGTGCCAGTAGTATTACGGGGATGGGCGGGGAGCTGTTTTTT. Translating it yields CASSITGMGGELFF.

The V and J genes are TRBV7-2 and TRBJ2-7, with 12 bases that match TRBD2. Germline CDR1 and CDR2: SGHTA and FQGNSA. The CDR3 runs 17 residues. The CDR3 loop is CVSSLGGTSGYSYEQYV. The CDR3 DNA reads as TGTGTCAGCAGCTTAGGGGGGACTAGCGGGTACTCCTACGAGCAGTACGTC.